This T cell receptor beta chain is from a study of CD8+CD57+ T cells in acquired aplastic anemia. About the study: The mean DNA yield obtained from sorted CD4+ and CD8+ cells came to approximately 3 ug.

The V and J ends lost 7 bases and 3 bases, in that order; junction bases with no gene match: 8. Germline V gene sequence: CDR1 SQVTM, CDR2 ANQGSEA. This CDR3 is built from 13 residues. Genomic DNA, the template, was used for profiling of the TCR beta VDJ and CDR3. MiXCR, run by TCRdb on the reads, gives a single entry per CDR3 protein. The table has over 40,000 distinct CDR3 sequences, 63% seen once. Ten or more counts support this clonotype. The antigen is not known. Flow cytometry had shown expanded CD8+CD57+ cells in the patients chosen for sequencing. Overall study results and limits: Overlap between patients and controls comprised twenty-nine CD8+ CDR3 sequences.

The TCR was taken from a human donor with aplastic anemia. The chain couples TRBV29-1 to TRBJ2-7, with 8 bases aligning to TRBD1. Sequences were obtained from sorted CD4+, CD8+, or CD8+CD57+ T cells (not recorded which) from PBMCs. The CDR3 spells CSAADRVIYEQYF. The CDR3 coding sequence is TGCAGCGCGGCGGACAGGGTGATCTACGAGCAGTACTTC.